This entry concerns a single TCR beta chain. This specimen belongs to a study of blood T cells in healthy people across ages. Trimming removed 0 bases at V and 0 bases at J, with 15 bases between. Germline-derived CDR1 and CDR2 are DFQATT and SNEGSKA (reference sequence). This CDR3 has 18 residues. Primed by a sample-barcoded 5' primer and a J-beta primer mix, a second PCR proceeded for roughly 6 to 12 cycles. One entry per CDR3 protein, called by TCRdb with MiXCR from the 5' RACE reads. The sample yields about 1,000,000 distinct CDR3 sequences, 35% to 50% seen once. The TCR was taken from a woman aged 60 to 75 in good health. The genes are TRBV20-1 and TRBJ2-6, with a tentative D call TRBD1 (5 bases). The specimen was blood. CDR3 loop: CSARDLYRTSSGANVLTF. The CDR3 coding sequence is TGCAGTGCTAGAGATCTTTACAGGACAAGCTCTGGGGCCAACGTCCTGACTTTC.